One sample yielded the 5 T cell receptor beta chains listed below, sequenced in a study of T cell changes during pregnancy in multiple sclerosis. Here immunoSEQ multiplex PCR was the method, and the copy in TCRdb shows in-frame clones only, minus some. The data hold just over 65,000 clones, with roughly nine tenths observed a single time. The material sequenced was peripheral blood, taken in the second trimester of pregnancy. These TCRs come from a female donor with multiple sclerosis, enrolled in a pregnancy study.

The rearrangement uses TRBV6-5 and TRBJ2-1; D unresolved. V gave up 6 bases and J gave up 6 bases, with 9 bases separating them. Germline loops: CDR1 MNHEY, CDR2 SVGAGI. The CDR3 is made up of 12 amino acids. The CDR3 DNA follows: TGTGCCAGCAGGGAGACTGTCAATGAGCAGTTCTTC. Translation: CASRETVNEQFF.

This chain joins TRBV19 and TRBJ1-1; the D is unclear. CDR1 is LNHDA and CDR2 is SQIVND in the germline V gene (reference sequence). There are 14 residues in the CDR3. The V end was cut by 3 bases, the J end by 1 base, with 9 bases between. The CDR3 region is CASSMEIRNTEAFF. CDR3 bases: TGTGCCAGTAGTATGGAGATTCGGAACACTGAAGCTTTCTTT. Filled out from reference TRBV19 and TRBJ1-1, the complete variable domain reads DGGITQSPKYLFRKEGQNVTLSCEQNLNHDAMYWYRQDPGQGLRLIYYSQIVNDFQKGDIAEGYSVSREKKESFPLTVTSAQKNPTAFYLCASSMEIRNTEAFFGQGTRLTVV.

Here the CDR3 reads CASSPWGRGLGISEQYF. The CDR3, as DNA: TGTGCCAGCAGCCCATGGGGGCGAGGACTAGGGATTTCCGAGCAGTACTTC. This chain joins TRBV7-6 and TRBJ2-7; D may be TRBD2 (7 bases). This CDR3 contains 17 residues. Germline V gene data show CDR1 as SGHVS and CDR2 as FNYEAQ. The V end lost 5 bases, the J end lost 6 bases, and 26 bases lay between the germline ends.

The V call is TRBV7-2, the J call TRBJ1-2, with TRBD1 as a possible D gene (5 bases). This CDR3 has 14 residues. Trimming left V 2 bases short and J 4 bases short, with 11 bases between. The germline CDR1 and CDR2 sequences are SGHTA and FQGNSA. This chain's CDR3 is CASSLRGAGYGYTF. CDR3 sequence (DNA): TGTGCCAGCAGCTTAAGGGGCGCCGGCTATGGCTACACCTTC.

The gene calls are TRBV9 and TRBJ2-3; 8 bases align to TRBD2. This CDR3 region has 15 residues. The V segment lost 4 bases and the J segment 2 bases; nucleotides outside the gene matches: 6. Germline V CDR1 and CDR2: SGDLS, YYNGEE. CDR3: CASSYSGVFTDTQYF. The CDR3 DNA reads TGTGCCAGCAGCTATAGCGGGGTCTTCACAGATACGCAGTATTTT. Complete variable domain (other parts from reference TRBV9 and TRBJ2-3): DSGVTQTPKHLITATGQRVTLRCSPRSGDLSVYWYQQSLDQGLQFLIQYYNGEERAKGNILERFSAQQFPDLHSELNLSSLELGDSALYFCASSYSGVFTDTQYFGPGTRLTVL.